The clone carrying this T cell receptor beta chain was counted ten times or more. The data are from a study of blood T cells in healthy people across ages. There are 13 residues in the CDR3. Trimming cost V 5 bases and J 5 bases, with 14 bases left between them. Per germline, CDR1 DFQATT and CDR2 SNEGSKA (reference sequence). Combining a sample-barcoded 5' primer with a J-beta primer mix, a second PCR ran for roughly 6 to 12 cycles. A template-switch adaptor that had 12 random nucleotides put a tag on each cDNA molecule. TCRdb reanalysed the 5' RACE reads using MiXCR and keeps one entry per CDR3 protein. Of approximately 1.5 million distinct CDR3 sequences in the sample, almost 35% were seen once.

This clonotype was sampled from a woman aged 25 to 39 in good health. The material sequenced was blood. The chain is built from TRBV20-1 and TRBJ2-3, with TRBD2 as a possible D gene (7 bases). The CDR3 region has the DNA TGCAGTGCTCCCCGGGGGGCAGGAGATACGCAGTATTTT. Translation: CSAPRGAGDTQYF.